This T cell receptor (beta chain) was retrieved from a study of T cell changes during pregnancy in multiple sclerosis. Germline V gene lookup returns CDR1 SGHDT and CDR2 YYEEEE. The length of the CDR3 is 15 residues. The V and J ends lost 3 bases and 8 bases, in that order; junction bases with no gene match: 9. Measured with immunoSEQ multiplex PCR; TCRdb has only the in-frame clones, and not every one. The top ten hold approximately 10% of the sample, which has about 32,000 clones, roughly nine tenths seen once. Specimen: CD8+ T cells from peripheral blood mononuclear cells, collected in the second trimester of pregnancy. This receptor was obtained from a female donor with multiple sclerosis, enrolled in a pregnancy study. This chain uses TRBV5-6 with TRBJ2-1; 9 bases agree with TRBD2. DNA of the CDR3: TGTGCCAGCAGCTCAGAGCGGGGGGTAGTAGATGAGCAGTTCTTC. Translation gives CASSSERGVVDEQFF.